The clone carrying this TCR beta chain was detected only a few times. The CDR3 spans 14 residues. Losses at the gene ends were 8 bases for V and 3 bases for J; bases not matched to a gene: 9. Germline-derived CDR1 and CDR2 are LNHDA and SQIVND (reference sequence). The data were taken from a study of beta chain features in type 1 diabetes. As every portion of the isolated RNA was reverse transcribed, the sequencing read expressed TCRB transcripts. The table came from immunoSEQ multiplex PCR; TCRdb's copy has only in-frame clones and leaves some out. Of 140,000 to 150,000 clones in the sample, nearly 50% are singletons; the top ten hold roughly 0.4%.

The V call is TRBV19, the J call TRBJ1-2; 7 nucleotides match TRBD1. The sample was Tregs from blood. This TCR was recovered from a man in his late teens or twenties in good health. CDR3 sequence (DNA): TGTGCCAGTTATCCTCCGGGACAGTACTATGGCTACACCTTC. It specifies CASYPPGQYYGYTF.